The T cell receptor beta chain described here comes from a study of human T cells and chemical hapten exposure. TCRdb redid the calling of the RACE reads with MiXCR, one entry per CDR3 protein. The table records roughly 180,000 distinct CDR3 sequences, around 13% of them present only once. Time point defined: patch test 1, 2 weeks after DPC sensitization. The treatment is: therapeutic diphenylcyclopropenone sensitization with weekly scalp DPC. This clonotype was seen more than once but under ten times. The germline V gene has CDR1 KGHSH and CDR2 LQKENI. Germline trimming cut 6 bases from V and 7 bases from J; bases unmatched to any gene: 10. This CDR3 contains 15 residues.

The sequencing here drew on whole blood, taken in connection with sensitization to the hapten diphenylcyclopropenone (DPC). The receptor comes from a woman in her 30s with alopecia areata. Some clones in this sample may be carry-over from other donors' samples. This sequence joins TRBV18 and TRBJ2-1, with TRBD1 matching 9 bases. The CDR3 region has the DNA TGTGCCAGCTCTCGAACGGGAGACAGGGGGAATGAGCAGTTCTTC. This sequence encodes CASSRTGDRGNEQFF.